This TCR beta chain was sequenced in a study of low-dose radiotherapy and immunotherapy resistance in tumors. The wider study: For Cohort 1, fractions of 0.5 Gy were given every 2 weeks, reaching 6.5 Gy overall.

This clonotype was recorded at least ten times. The sample's time point: after trial treatment. Treatment in this sample: LDRT plus nivolumab, ipilimumab, low-dose cyclophosphamide and aspirin (RACIN trial). Donors were administered nivolumab, ipilimumab, aspirin and low-dose cyclophosphamide, together with low-dose radiotherapy. Each patient who was eligible had an advanced solid tumor with no tumor-infiltrating lymphocytes. First-strand cDNA used TRAV- and TRBV-specific primers, covering alpha and beta chains. TCRs underwent about 20 PCR cycles of amplification with a constant-region primer and V-primer adapter. Each CDR3 protein gets one entry after TCRdb re-called the reads with MiXCR. The table has 95,000 to 100,000 distinct CDR3 sequences, around 21% seen once; the top ten hold 4.1%. This CDR3 region has 13 residues. Trimming left V 7 bases short and J 7 bases short, with 11 bases between. The V gene's germline CDR1 is SNHLY and CDR2 FYNNEI.

The sample consisted of PBMCs, taken after low-dose radiotherapy plus immunotherapy. The chain uses TRBV2 and TRBJ1-6; D is ambiguous. The TCR originated in a male donor with prostate cancer. The CDR3 DNA follows: TGTGCCAGCAAAGGTCTCCTAAATTCACCCCTCCACTTT. This gives the protein CASKGLLNSPLHF.